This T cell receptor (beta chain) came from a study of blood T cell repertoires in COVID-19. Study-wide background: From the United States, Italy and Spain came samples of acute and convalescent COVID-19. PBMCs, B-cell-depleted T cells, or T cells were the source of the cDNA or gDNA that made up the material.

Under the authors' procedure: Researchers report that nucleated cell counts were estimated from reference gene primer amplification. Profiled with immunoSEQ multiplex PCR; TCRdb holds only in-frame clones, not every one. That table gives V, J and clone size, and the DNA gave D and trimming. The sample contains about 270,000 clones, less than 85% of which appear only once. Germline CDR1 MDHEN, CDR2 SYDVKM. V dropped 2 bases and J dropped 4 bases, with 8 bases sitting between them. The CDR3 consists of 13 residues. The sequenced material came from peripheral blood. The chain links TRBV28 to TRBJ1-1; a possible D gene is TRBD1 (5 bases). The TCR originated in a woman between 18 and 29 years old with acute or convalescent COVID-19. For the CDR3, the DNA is TGTGCCAGCAGTTTAGGGGGGACCACTGAAGCTTTCTTT. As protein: CASSLGGTTEAFF.